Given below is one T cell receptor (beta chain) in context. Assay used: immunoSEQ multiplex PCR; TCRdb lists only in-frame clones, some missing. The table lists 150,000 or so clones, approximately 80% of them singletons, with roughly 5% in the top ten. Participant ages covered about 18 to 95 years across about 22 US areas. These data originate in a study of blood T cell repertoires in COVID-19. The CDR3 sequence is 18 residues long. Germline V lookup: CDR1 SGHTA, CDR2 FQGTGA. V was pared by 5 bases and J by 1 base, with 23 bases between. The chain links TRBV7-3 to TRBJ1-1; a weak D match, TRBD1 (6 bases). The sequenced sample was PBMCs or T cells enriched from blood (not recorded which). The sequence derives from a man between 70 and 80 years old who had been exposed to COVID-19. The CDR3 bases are TGTGCCAGCAGCCGAAGTGGGGGCCAAAAGTTTACGAACACTGAAGCTTTCTTT. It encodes CASSRSGGQKFTNTEAFF.